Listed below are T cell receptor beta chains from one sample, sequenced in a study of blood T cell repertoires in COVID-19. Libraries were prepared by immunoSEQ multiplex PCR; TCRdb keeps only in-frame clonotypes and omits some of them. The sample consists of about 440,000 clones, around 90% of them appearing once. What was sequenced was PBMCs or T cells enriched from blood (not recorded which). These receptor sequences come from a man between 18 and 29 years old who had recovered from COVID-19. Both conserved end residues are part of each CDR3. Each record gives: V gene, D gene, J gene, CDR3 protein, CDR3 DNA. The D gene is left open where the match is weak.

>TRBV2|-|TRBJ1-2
CASSENPRQTYTF
TGTGCCAGCAGCGAGAATCCAAGACAGACCTACACCTTC
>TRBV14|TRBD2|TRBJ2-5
CASSLAGTQYF
TGTGCCAGCAGCCTAGCGGGAACCCAGTACTTC
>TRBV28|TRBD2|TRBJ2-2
CASSFLAGGNTGELFF
TGTGCCAGCAGTTTCCTCGCGGGAGGTAACACCGGGGAGCTGTTTTTT
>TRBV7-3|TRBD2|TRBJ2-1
CASSKGLGGSNEQFF
TGTGCCAGCAGCAAGGGACTAGGAGGGAGTAATGAGCAGTTCTTC
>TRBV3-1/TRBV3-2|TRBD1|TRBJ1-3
CASSQATGRNTIYF
TGTGCCAGCAGCCAAGCGACAGGGAGAAACACCATATATTTT
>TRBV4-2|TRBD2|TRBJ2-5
CASSQPNYYSGRASPETQYF
TGTGCCAGCAGCCAGCCTAACTATTATAGCGGGAGGGCCTCTCCCGAGACCCAGTACTTC
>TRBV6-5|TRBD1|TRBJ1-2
CASNSRDRGDYGYTF
TGTGCCAGCAACTCCCGGGACAGGGGGGACTATGGCTACACCTTC
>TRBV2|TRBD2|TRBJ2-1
CASSGLAGGLNEQFF
TGTGCCAGCAGCGGACTAGCGGGGGGGCTTAATGAGCAGTTCTTC
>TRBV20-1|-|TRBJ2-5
CSASAPGTQYF
TGCAGTGCGTCCGCGCCGGGGACCCAGTACTTC
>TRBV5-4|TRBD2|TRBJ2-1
CASSRAGLAGYNEQFF
TGTGCCAGCAGCCGCGCCGGACTAGCGGGGTACAATGAGCAGTTCTTC
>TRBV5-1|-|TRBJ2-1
CASSLLRGYSSYNEQFF
TGCGCCAGCAGCTTGCTAAGGGGATACAGCTCCTACAATGAGCAGTTCTTC
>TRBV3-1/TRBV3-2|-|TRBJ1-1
CASSQVSAQVTEAFF
TGTGCCAGCAGCCAAGTTTCAGCCCAGGTCACTGAAGCTTTCTTT
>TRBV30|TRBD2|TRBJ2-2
CAWSVGAGGVYTGELFF
TGTGCCTGGAGTGTAGGAGCGGGAGGAGTATACACCGGGGAGCTGTTTTTT
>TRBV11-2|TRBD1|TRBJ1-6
CASSWGSGTDSPLHF
TGTGCCAGCAGCTGGGGTTCCGGGACAGATTCACCCCTCCACTTT
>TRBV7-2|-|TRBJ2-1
CASSLAGAYNEQFF
TGTGCCAGCAGCTTAGCGGGGGCTTACAATGAGCAGTTCTTC
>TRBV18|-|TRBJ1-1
CASSLQGNTEAFF
TGTGCCAGCTCACTTCAGGGGAACACTGAAGCTTTCTTT
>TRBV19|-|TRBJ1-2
CASSNRAYGYTF
TGTGCCAGTAGTAACAGGGCATATGGCTACACCTTC
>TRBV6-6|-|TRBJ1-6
CASTRINLNSGRSPLHF
TGTGCCAGCACTCGAATTAACCTAAACAGCGGCAGGTCACCCCTCCACTTT
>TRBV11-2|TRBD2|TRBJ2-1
CASSLGISGGPLDEQFF
TGTGCCAGCAGCTTAGGAATCAGCGGGGGGCCCTTGGATGAGCAGTTCTTC
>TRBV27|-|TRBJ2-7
CASSLLGKNLYEQYF
TGTGCCAGCAGTTTACTGGGCAAGAACCTTTACGAGCAGTACTTC
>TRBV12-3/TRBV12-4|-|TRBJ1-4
CASSSGTNEKLFF
TGTGCCAGCAGTTCCGGGACTAATGAAAAACTGTTTTTT
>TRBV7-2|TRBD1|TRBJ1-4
CASSPMGQENEKLFF
TGTGCCAGCAGCCCGATGGGACAGGAGAATGAAAAACTGTTTTTT
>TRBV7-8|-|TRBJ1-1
CASSLGQVNTEAFF
TGTGCCAGCAGCTTAGGACAGGTGAACACTGAAGCTTTCTTT
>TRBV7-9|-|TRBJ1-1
CASRERPGNTEAFF
TGTGCCAGCAGAGAGCGCCCGGGGAACACTGAAGCTTTCTTT
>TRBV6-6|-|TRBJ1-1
CASSPQGGTEAFF
TGTGCCAGCAGTCCTCAGGGAGGGACTGAAGCTTTCTTT
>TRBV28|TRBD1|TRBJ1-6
CASSSPDRVDSPLHF
TGTGCCAGCAGTTCACCGGACAGGGTGGATTCACCCCTCCACTTT
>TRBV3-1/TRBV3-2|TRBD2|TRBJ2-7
CASSLRELAGVGYEQYF
TGTGCCAGCAGCCTACGAGAACTAGCGGGCGTCGGCTACGAGCAGTACTTC